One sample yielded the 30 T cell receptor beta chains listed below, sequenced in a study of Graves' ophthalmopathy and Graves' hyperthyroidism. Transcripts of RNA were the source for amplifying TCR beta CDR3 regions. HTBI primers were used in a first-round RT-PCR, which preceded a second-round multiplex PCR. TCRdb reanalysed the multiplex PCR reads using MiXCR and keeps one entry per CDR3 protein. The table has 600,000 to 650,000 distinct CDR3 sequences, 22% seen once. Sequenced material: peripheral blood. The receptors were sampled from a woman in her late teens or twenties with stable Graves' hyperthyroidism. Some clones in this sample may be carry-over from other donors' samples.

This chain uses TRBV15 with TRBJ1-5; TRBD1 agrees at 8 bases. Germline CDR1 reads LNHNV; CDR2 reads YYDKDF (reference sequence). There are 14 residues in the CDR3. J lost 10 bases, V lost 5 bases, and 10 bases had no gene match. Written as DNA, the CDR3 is TGTGCCACCAGCGGCCGGACAGGGTTCGTACCCCAGCATTTT. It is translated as CATSGRTGFVPQHF.

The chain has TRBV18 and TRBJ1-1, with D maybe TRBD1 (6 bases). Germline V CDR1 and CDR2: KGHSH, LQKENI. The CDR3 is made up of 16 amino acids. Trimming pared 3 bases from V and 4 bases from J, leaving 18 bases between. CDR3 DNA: TGTGCCAGCTCACCCTTTGTCTCTGGGGGCATCACTGAAGCTTTCTTT. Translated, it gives CASSPFVSGGITEAFF.

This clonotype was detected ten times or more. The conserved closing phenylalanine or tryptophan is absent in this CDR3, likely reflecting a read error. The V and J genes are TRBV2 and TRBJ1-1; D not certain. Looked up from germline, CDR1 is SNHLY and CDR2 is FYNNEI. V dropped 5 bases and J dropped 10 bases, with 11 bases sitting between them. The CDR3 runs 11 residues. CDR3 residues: CASSYDYGAFL. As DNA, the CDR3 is TGTGCCAGCAGTTACGATTATGGAGCTTTCCTT.

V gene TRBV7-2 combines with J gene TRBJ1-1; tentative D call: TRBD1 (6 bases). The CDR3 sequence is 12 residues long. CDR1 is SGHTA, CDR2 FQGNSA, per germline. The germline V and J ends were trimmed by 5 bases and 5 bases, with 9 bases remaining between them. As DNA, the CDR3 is TGTGCCAGCAGCACTCAGGGGACTGAAGCTTTCTTT. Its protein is CASSTQGTEAFF.

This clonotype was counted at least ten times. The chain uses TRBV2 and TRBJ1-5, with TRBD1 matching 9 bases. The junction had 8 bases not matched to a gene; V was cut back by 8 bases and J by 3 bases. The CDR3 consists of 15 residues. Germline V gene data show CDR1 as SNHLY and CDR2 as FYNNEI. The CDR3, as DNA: TGTGCCAGCCGTTTGTGGACAGGGGCCAATCAGCCCCAGCATTTT. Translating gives CASRLWTGANQPQHF. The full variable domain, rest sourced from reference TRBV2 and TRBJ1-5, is EPEVTQTPSHQVTQMGQEVILRCVPISNHLYFYWYRQILGQKVEFLVSFYNNEISEKSEIFDDQFSVERPDGSNFTLKIRSTKLEDSAMYFCASRLWTGANQPQHFGDGTRLSIL.

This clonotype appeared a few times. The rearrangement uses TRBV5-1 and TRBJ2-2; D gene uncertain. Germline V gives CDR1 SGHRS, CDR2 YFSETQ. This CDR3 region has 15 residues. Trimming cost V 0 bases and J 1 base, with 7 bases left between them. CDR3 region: CASSLGLQNTGELFF. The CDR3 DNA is TGCGCCAGCAGCTTGGGACTGCAGAACACCGGGGAGCTGTTTTTT.

In DNA, the CDR3 is TGTGCCAGCAGCTTCGGGGGGACGAACACCGGGGAGCTGTTTTTT. It specifies CASSFGGTNTGELFF. The chain employs TRBV5-5 and TRBJ2-2; 7 bases are shared with TRBD2. The CDR3 runs to 15 residues. V gave up 2 bases and J gave up 0 bases; unmatched junction bases: 1. Germline CDR1 reads SGHKS; CDR2 reads YYEKEE (reference sequence).

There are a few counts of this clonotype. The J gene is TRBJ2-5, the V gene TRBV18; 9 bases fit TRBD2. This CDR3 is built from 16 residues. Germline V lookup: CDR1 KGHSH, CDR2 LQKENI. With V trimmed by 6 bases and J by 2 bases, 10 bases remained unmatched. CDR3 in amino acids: CASSPMTSGLQETQYF. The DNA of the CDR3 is TGTGCCAGCTCCCCGATGACTAGCGGATTACAAGAGACCCAGTACTTC.

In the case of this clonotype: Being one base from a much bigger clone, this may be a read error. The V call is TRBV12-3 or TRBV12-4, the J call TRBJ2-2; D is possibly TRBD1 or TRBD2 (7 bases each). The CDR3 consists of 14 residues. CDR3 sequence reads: CASPGGAGTGEQFF. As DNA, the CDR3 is TGTGCCAGCCCAGGGGGGGCGGGCACCGGGGAGCAGTTTTTT.

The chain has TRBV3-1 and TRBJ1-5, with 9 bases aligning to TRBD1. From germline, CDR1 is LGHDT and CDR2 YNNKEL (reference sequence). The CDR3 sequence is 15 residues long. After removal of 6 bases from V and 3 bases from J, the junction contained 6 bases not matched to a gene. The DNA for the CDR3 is TGTGCCAGCAGTCGGGGGACAGGGAACAATCAGCCCCAGCATTTT. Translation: CASSRGTGNNQPQHF.

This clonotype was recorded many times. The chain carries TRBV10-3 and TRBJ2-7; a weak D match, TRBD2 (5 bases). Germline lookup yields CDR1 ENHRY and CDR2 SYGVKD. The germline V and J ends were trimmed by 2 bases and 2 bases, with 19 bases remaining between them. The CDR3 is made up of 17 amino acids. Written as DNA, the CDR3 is TGTGCCATCAGTGAGATTGGGCGGGCTGACTACCCCTACGAGCAGTACTTC. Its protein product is CAISEIGRADYPYEQYF.

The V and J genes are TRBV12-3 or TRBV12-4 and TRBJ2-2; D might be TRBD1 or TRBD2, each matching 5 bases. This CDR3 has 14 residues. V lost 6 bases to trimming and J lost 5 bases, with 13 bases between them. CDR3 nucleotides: TGTGCCAGCAGAAGGTCCGAGGGGACCGGGGAGCTGTTTTTT. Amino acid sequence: CASRRSEGTGELFF.

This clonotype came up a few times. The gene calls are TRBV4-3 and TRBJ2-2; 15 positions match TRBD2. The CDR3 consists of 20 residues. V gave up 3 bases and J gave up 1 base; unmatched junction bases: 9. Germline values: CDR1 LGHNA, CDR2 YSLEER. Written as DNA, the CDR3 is TGCGCCAGCAGCCAGACAATAGGACTAGCGGGAGGGCGGAACACCGGGGAGCTGTTTTTT. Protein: CASSQTIGLAGGRNTGELFF.

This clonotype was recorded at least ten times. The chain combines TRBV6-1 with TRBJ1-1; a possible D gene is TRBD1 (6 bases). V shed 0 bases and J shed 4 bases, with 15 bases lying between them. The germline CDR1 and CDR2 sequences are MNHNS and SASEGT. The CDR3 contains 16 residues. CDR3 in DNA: TGTGCCAGCAGTGAAGCCTGGACAGCTGTGAGCACTGAAGCTTTCTTT. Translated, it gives CASSEAWTAVSTEAFF.

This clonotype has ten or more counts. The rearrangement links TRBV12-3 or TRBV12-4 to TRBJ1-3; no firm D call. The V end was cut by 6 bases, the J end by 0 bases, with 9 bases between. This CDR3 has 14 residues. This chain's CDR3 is CASRTISSGNTIYF. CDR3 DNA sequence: TGTGCCAGCAGGACTATTAGCTCTGGAAACACCATATATTTT.

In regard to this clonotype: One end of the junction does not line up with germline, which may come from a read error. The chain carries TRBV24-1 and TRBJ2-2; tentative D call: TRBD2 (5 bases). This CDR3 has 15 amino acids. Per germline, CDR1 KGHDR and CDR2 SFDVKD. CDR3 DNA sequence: TGTGCCACCAGTGATTTCGGGCAGGTAACCGGGGAGCTGCTTTTT. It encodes CATSDFGQVTGELLF.

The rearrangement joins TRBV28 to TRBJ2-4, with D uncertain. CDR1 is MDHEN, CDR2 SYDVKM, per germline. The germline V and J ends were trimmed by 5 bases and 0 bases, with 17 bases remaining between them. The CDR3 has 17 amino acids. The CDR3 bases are TGTGCCAGCAGTCTCCCCTTCTCGGGCGTAGCCAAAAACATTCAGTACTTC. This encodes CASSLPFSGVAKNIQYF.

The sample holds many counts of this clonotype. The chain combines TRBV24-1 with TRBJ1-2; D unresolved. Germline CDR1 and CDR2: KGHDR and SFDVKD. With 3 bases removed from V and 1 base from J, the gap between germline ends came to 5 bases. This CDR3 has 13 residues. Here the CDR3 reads CATSDGSNYGYTF. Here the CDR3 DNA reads TGTGCCACCAGTGATGGGAGTAACTATGGCTACACCTTC.

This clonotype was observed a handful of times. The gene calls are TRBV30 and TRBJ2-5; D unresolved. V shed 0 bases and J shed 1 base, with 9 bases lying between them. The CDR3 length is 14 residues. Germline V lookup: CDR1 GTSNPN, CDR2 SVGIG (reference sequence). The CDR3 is CAWSVGPSQETQYF. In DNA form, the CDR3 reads TGTGCCTGGAGTGTAGGGCCGAGCCAAGAGACCCAGTACTTC. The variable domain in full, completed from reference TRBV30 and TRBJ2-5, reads SQTIHQWPATLVQPVGSPLSLECTVEGTSNPNLYWYRQAAGRGLQLLFYSVGIGQISSEVPQNLSASRPQDRQFILSSKKLLLSDSGFYLCAWSVGPSQETQYFGPGTRLLVL.

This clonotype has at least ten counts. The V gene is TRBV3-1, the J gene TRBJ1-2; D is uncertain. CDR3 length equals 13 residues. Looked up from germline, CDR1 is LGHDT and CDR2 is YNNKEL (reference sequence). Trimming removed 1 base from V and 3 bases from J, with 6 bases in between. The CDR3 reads CASSQVRDYGYTF. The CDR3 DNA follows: TGTGCCAGCAGCCAAGTAAGGGACTATGGCTACACCTTC.

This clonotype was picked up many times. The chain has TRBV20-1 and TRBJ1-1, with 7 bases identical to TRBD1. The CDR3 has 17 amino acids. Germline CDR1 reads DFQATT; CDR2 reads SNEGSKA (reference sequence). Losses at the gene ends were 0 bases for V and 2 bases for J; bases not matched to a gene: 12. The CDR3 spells CSARDGSRQGANTEAFF. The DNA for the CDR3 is TGCAGTGCTAGAGATGGGTCGAGACAGGGCGCAAACACTGAAGCTTTCTTT.

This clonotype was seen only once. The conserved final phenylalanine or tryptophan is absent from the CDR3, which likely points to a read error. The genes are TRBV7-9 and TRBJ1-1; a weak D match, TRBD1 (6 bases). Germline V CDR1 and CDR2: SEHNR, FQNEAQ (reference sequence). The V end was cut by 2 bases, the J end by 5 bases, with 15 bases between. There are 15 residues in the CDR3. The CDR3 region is CASSLLGGAETEAFV. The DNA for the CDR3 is TGTGCCAGCAGCTTACTTGGGGGCGCAGAAACTGAAGCTTTCGTT.

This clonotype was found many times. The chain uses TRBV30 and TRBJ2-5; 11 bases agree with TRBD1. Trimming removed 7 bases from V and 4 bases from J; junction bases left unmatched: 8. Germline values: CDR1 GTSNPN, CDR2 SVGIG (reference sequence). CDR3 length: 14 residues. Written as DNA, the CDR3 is TGTGCCTCGACCGGACAGGGGGCAACAGAGACCCAGTACTTC. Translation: CASTGQGATETQYF. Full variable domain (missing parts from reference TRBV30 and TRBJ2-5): SQTIHQWPATLVQPVGSPLSLECTVEGTSNPNLYWYRQAAGRGLQLLFYSVGIGQISSEVPQNLSASRPQDRQFILSSKKLLLSDSGFYLCASTGQGATETQYFGPGTRLLVL.

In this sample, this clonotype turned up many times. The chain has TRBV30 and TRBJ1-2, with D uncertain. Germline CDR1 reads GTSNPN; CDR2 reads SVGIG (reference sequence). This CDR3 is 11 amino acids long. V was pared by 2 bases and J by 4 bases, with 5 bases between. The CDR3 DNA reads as TGTGCCTGGAGTTGGGTCTATGGCTACACCTTC. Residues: CAWSWVYGYTF.

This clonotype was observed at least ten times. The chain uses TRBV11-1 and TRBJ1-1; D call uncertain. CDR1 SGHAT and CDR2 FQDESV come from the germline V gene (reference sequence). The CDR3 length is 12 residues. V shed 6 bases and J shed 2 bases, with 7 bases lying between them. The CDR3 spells CASRWDNTEAFF. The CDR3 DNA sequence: TGTGCCAGCAGATGGGATAACACTGAAGCTTTCTTT.

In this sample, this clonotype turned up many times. The DNA for the CDR3 is TGTGCCAGCAGTTCCCTACCCGTTCGGACTAGCGGGAGGGTTGGTCAAGAGACCCAGTACTTC. It encodes CASSSLPVRTSGRVGQETQYF. The chain carries TRBV12-3 or TRBV12-4 and TRBJ2-5; TRBD2 matches 15 bases. There are 21 residues in the CDR3. Trimming cost V 4 bases and J 2 bases; bases outside gene matches: 17.

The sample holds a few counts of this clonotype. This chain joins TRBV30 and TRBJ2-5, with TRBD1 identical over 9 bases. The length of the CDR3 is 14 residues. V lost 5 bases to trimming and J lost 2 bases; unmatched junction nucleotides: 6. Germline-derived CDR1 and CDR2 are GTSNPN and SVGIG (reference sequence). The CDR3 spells CAWATGGAQETQYF. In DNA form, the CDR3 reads TGTGCCTGGGCGACAGGGGGGGCTCAAGAGACCCAGTACTTC.

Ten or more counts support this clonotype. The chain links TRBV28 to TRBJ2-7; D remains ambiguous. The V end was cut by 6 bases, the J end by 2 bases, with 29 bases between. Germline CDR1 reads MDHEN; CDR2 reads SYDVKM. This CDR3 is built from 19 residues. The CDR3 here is CASSYPVLILGRSTYEQYF. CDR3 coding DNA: TGTGCCAGCAGCTACCCTGTCTTAATTCTGGGCAGGTCGACCTACGAGCAGTACTTC.

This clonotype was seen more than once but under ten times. CDR3 protein: CASRSSRKETQYF. The CDR3, as DNA: TGTGCCAGCAGATCCAGCAGAAAAGAGACCCAGTACTTC. V is TRBV11-2 and J is TRBJ2-5; D remains unclear. CDR3 length equals 13 residues. V shed 6 bases and J shed 3 bases, with 11 bases lying between them. The V gene's germline CDR1 is SGHAT and CDR2 FQNNGV.

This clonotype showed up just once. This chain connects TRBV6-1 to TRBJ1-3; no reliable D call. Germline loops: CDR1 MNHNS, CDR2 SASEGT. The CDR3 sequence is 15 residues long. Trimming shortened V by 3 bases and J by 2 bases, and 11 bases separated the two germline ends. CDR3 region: CASSEGGWTGNTIYF. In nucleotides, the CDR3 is TGTGCCAGCAGTGAGGGAGGTTGGACTGGAAACACCATATATTTT.